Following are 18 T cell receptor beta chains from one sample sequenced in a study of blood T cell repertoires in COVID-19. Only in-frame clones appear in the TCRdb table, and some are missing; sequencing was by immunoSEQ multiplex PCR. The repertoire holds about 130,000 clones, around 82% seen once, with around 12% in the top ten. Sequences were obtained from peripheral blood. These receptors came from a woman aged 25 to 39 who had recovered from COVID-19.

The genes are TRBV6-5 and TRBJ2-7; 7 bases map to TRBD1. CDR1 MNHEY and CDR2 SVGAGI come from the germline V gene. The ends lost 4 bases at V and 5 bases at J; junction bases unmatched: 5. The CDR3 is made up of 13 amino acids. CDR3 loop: CASSLGGRHEQYF. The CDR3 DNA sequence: TGTGCCAGCAGTTTAGGGGGCCGCCACGAGCAGTACTTC.

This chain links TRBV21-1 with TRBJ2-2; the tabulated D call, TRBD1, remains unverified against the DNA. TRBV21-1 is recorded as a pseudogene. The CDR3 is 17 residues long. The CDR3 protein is CASSKGPLGPNTGELFF. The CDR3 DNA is TGTGCCAGCAGCAAAGGCCCTTTGGGGCCGAACACCGGGGAGCTGTTTTTT.

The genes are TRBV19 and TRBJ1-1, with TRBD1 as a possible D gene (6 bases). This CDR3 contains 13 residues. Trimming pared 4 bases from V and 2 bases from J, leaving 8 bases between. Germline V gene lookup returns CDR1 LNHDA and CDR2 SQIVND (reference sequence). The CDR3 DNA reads TGTGCCAGTAGTAGACAGGAAAACACTGAAGCTTTCTTT. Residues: CASSRQENTEAFF.

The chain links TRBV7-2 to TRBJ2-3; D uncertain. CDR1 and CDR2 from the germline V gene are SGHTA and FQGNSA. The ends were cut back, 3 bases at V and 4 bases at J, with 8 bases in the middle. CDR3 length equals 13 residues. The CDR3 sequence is CASSFFPSDTQYF. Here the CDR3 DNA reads TGTGCCAGCAGCTTTTTCCCTTCAGATACGCAGTATTTT.

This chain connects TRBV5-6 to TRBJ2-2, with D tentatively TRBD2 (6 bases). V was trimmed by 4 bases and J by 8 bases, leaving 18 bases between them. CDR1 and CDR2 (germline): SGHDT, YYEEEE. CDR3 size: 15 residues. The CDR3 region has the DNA TGTGCCAGCAGCCAGCGGGCAACTCAATGGGGGGAGCTGTTTTTT. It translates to CASSQRATQWGELFF.

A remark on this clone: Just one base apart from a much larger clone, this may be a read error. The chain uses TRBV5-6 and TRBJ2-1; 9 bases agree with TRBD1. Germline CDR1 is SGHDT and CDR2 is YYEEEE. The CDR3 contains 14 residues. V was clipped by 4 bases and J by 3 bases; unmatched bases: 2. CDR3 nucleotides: TGTGCCAGCAGCCCGGGACAGGGCTACAATGAGCAGTTCTTC. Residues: CASSPGQGYNEQFF.

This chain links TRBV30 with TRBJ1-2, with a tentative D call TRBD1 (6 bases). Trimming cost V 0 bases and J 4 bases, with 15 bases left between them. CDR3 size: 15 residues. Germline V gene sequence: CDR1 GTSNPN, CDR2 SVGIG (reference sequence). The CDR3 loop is CAWSVGGGGGYGYTF. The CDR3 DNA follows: TGTGCCTGGAGTGTCGGCGGGGGCGGAGGCTATGGCTACACCTTC.

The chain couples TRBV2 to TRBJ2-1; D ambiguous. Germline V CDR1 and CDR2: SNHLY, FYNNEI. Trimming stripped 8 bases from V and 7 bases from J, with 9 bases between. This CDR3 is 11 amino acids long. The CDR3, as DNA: TGTGCCAGCGGAACGGAGAATGAGCAGTTCTTC. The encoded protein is CASGTENEQFF.

CDR3 bases: TGTGCCAGCTCACCACCCCTAGCGGGAGCCAATGAGCAGTTCTTC. This translates into CASSPPLAGANEQFF. The rearrangement links TRBV18 to TRBJ2-1; TRBD2 agrees at 10 bases. The CDR3 consists of 15 residues. Germline V CDR1 and CDR2: KGHSH, LQKENI. Germline trimming cut 0 bases from V and 6 bases from J; bases unmatched to any gene: 2.

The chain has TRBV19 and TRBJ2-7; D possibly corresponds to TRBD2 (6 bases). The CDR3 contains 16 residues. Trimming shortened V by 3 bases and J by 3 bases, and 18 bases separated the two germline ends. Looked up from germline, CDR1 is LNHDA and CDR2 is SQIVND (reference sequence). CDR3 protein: CASSIGGSLAIYEQYF. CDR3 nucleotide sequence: TGTGCCAGTAGTATCGGGGGTTCCCTAGCAATCTACGAGCAGTACTTC.

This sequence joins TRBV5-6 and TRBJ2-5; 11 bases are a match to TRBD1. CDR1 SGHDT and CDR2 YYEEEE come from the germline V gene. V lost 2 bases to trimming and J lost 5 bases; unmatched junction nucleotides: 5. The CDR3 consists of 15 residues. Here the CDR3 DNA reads TGTGCCAGCAGCTTTGGACAGGGGGCGTCGGAGACCCAGTACTTC. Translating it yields CASSFGQGASETQYF.

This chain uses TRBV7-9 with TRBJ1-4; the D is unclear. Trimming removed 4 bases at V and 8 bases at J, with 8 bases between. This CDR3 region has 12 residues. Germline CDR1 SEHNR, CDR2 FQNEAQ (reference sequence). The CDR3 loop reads CASSYYTEKLFF. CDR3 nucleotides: TGTGCCAGCAGCTACTATACCGAAAAACTGTTTTTT.

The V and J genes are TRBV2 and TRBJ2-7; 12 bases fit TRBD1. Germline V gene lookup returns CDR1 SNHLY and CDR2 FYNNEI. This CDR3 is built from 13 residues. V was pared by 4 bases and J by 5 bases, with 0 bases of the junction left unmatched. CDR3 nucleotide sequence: TGTGCCAGCAGTGGGGACAGGGGGCACGAGCAGTACTTC. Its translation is CASSGDRGHEQYF.

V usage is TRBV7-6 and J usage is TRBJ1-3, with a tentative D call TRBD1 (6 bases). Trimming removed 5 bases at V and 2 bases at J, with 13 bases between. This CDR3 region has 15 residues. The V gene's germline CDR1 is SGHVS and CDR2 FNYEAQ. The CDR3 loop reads CASSTYREAGNTIYF. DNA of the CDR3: TGTGCCAGCAGCACATACAGGGAAGCTGGAAACACCATATATTTT.

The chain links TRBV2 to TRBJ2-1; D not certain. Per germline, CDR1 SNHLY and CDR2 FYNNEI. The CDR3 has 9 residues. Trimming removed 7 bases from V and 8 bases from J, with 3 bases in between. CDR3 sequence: CASTHEQFF. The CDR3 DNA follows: TGTGCCAGCACTCATGAGCAGTTCTTC.

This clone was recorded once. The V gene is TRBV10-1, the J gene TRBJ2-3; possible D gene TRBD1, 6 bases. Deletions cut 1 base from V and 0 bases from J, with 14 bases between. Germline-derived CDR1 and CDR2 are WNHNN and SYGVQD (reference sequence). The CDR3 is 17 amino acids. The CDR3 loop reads CASSELQGESSTDTQYF. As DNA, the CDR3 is TGCGCCAGCAGTGAGTTACAGGGAGAATCTAGCACAGATACGCAGTATTTT.

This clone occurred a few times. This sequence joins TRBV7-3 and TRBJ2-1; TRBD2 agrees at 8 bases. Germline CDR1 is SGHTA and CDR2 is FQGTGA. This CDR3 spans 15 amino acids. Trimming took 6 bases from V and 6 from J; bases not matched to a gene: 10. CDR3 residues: CASSSTGGLGNEQFF. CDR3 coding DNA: TGTGCCAGCAGTTCGACGGGGGGGCTCGGCAATGAGCAGTTCTTC.

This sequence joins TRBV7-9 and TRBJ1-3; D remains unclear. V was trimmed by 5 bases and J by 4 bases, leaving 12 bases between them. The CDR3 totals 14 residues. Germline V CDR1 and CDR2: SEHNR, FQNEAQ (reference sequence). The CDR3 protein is CASSPAAKGNTIYF. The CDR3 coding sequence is TGTGCCAGCAGCCCCGCGGCGAAGGGAAACACCATATATTTT.